This TCR beta chain was retrieved from a study of blood T cell repertoires in COVID-19. The method was immunoSEQ multiplex PCR; TCRdb's version includes in-frame clones alone and lacks a portion of them. The sample consists of around 150,000 clones, 85% of them appearing once. Germline CDR1 is SGHVS and CDR2 is FQNEAQ. V gave up 3 bases and J gave up 10 bases; unmatched junction bases: 4. The CDR3 has 12 residues. This TCR derives from a human donor with acute or convalescent COVID-19. The donor label of this sample is uncertain. The sample consisted of peripheral blood. This chain uses TRBV7-8 with TRBJ1-2; TRBD1 aligns across 8 bases. The chain's CDR3 is CASSFTGGAYTF. Here the CDR3 DNA reads TGTGCCAGCAGCTTTACAGGGGGAGCCTACACCTTC.